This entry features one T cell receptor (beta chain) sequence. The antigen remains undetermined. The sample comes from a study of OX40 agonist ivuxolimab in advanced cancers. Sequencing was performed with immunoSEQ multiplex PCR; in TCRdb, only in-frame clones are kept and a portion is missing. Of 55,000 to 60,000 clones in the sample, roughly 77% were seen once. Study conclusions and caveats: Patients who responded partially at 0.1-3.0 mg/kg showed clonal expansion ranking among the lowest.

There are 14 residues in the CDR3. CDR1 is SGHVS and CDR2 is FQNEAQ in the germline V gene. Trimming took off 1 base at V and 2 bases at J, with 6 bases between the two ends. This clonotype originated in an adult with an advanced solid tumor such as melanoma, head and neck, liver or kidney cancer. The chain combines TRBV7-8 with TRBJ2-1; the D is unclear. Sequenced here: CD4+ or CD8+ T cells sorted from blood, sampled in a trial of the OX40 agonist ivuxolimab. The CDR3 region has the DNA TGTGCCAGCAGCTTAGAACGCACCTACAATGAGCAGTTCTTC. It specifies CASSLERTYNEQFF.